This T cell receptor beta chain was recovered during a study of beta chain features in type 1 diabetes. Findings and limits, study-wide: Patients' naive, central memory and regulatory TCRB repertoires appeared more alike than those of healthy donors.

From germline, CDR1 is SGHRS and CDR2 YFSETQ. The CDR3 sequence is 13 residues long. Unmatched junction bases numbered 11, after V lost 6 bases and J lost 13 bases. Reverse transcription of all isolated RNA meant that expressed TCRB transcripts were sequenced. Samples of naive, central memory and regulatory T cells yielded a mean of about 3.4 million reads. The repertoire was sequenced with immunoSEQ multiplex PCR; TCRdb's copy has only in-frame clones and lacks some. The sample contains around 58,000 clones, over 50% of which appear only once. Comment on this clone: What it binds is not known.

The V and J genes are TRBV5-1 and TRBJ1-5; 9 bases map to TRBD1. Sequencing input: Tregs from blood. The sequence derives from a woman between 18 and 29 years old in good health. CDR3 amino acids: CASNWTGVTGQHF. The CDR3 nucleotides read TGCGCCAGCAACTGGACAGGGGTCACGGGACAGCATTTT.